A selection of T cell receptor beta chains follows, all from one sample in a study of T-cell reconstitution after alpha-beta-depleted transplantation in children. TCRdb reanalysed the PCR reads using MiXCR and keeps one entry per CDR3 protein. The sample yields about 210,000 distinct CDR3 sequences, about 15% seen once. The sample consisted of PBMCs, mostly from graft donor cells, taken 360 days after TCRalphabeta/CD19-depleted stem cell transplant. Receptors were obtained from a male patient between 2 and 15 years old who had a stem cell transplant for acute lymphoblastic leukemia, so the T cells may come from the graft donor. Each CDR3 is given with its conserved first and last residue. Each record gives: J gene, V gene, CDR3 protein.

J: TRBJ2-2; V: TRBV6-5; CDR3: CASSYRGLANTGELFF
J: TRBJ1-5; V: TRBV12-3/TRBV12-4; CDR3: CASSQEVGAVKQPQHF
J: TRBJ1-1; V: TRBV7-2; CDR3: CASGLRQGAEAFF
J: TRBJ1-2; V: TRBV4-1; CDR3: CASSQDPGGGGYTF
J: TRBJ2-2; V: TRBV7-9; CDR3: CASSKDRGRGTGELFF
J: TRBJ2-2; V: TRBV2; CDR3: CASNLGGPTGELFF
J: TRBJ2-7; V: TRBV5-1; CDR3: CASSTGQGIHEQYF
J: TRBJ1-1; V: TRBV20-1; CDR3: CSARDSRETEAFF
J: TRBJ2-7; V: TRBV10-1; CDR3: CASGTTSHEQYF
J: TRBJ2-7; V: TRBV29-1; CDR3: CSVRQGLIYEQYF
J: TRBJ2-7; V: TRBV7-9; CDR3: CASSPWSYEQYF
J: TRBJ2-3; V: TRBV5-1; CDR3: CASSIAGGSTDTQYF
J: TRBJ2-4; V: TRBV7-2; CDR3: CASSSGGALKNIQYF
J: TRBJ2-1; V: TRBV5-1; CDR3: CASSLGQDEQFF
J: TRBJ2-1; V: TRBV6-1; CDR3: CASSRRGGYNEQFF
J: TRBJ2-7; V: TRBV5-1; CDR3: CASSLAQGDYYEQYF
J: TRBJ1-4; V: TRBV20-1; CDR3: CSARRGTEKLFF
J: TRBJ2-3; V: TRBV12-5; CDR3: CASGLGSTRASTDTQYF
J: TRBJ1-1; V: TRBV6-1; CDR3: CASSEQLDSTEAFF
J: TRBJ2-1; V: TRBV12-3/TRBV12-4; CDR3: CASSLDQPGGQFF
J: TRBJ2-1; V: TRBV6-5; CDR3: CASSYSRLAGNYYNEQFF
J: TRBJ1-5; V: TRBV28; CDR3: CATLIPGNNQPQHF
J: TRBJ2-2; V: TRBV5-1; CDR3: CASSLGLANTGELFF
J: TRBJ1-2; V: TRBV12-3/TRBV12-4; CDR3: CASSLDGPLRGYTF
J: TRBJ1-5; V: TRBV12-3/TRBV12-4; CDR3: CASSLGQPQHF
J: TRBJ1-3; V: TRBV12-3/TRBV12-4; CDR3: CASSFLNTIYF
J: TRBJ2-3; V: TRBV4-3; CDR3: CASSQDAQGTDTQYF
J: TRBJ2-1; V: TRBV11-3; CDR3: CASSLALSSGGNEQFF
J: TRBJ2-4; V: TRBV2; CDR3: CASSVGTSLNIQYF
J: TRBJ2-7; V: TRBV11-2; CDR3: CASSLEGLAPPPYEQYF
J: TRBJ2-1; V: TRBV20-1; CDR3: CSAHAGRPEQFF
J: TRBJ1-1; V: TRBV29-1; CDR3: CSVEGGAGMNTEAFF
J: TRBJ2-1; V: TRBV19; CDR3: CASSIRTRRGEQFF